Listed below are T cell receptor beta chains from one sample, sequenced in a study of cytomegalovirus exposure and HLA in healthy donors. Only in-frame clones appear in the TCRdb table, and some are missing; sequencing was by immunoSEQ multiplex PCR. Found here are roughly 120,000 clones, 65% of them singletons; the top ten hold 7.5% to 9.5%. The sequenced sample was PBMCs. The receptor set was obtained from a woman between 40 and 55 years old in good health and CMV-seropositive. CDR3s include the opening cysteine and the closing phenylalanine or tryptophan. A D gene is named only where the DNA matches it firmly. Size is omitted from some rows. Given values are once, few, many or a class for expanded clones.

V	size	D	J	CDR3	DNA
TRBV6-1	NA	NA	TRBJ2-5	CASSSDRNQETQYF	TGTGCCAGCAGTTCCGACAGAAACCAAGAGACCCAGTACTTC
TRBV7-6	NA	NA	TRBJ2-1	CASSPRFAGNEQFF	TGTGCCAGCAGCCCAAGGTTTGCGGGCAATGAGCAGTTCTTC
TRBV28	NA	TRBD1	TRBJ2-5	CASSPKKQGQSGTQYF	TGTGCCAGCAGCCCAAAAAAGCAGGGACAGAGTGGGACCCAGTACTTC
TRBV9	NA	NA	TRBJ2-7	CASSVGPSYEQYF	TGTGCCAGCAGCGTAGGGCCCAGCTACGAGCAGTACTTC
TRBV5-1	NA	TRBD2	TRBJ2-7	CASSLAKYTGLAVPYEQYF	TGCGCCAGCAGCTTGGCCAAATATACAGGACTAGCGGTCCCCTACGAGCAGTACTTC
TRBV7-2	NA	NA	TRBJ1-1	CASSFLRGGITEAFF	TGTGCCAGCAGCTTCCTTAGGGGAGGGATCACTGAAGCTTTCTTT
TRBV7-2	NA	NA	TRBJ2-7	CASSQRGAGSSYEQYF	TGTGCCAGCAGCCAACGCGGGGCAGGGAGCTCCTACGAGCAGTACTTC
TRBV7-6	few	NA	TRBJ2-2	CASSPQATNTGELFF	TGTGCCAGCAGCCCCCAGGCCACAAACACCGGGGAGCTGTTTTTT
TRBV4-2	NA	TRBD2	TRBJ2-1	CASSQTGTSGSNEQFF	TGTGCCAGCAGCCAAACCGGGACTAGCGGGTCCAATGAGCAGTTCTTC
TRBV6-5	NA	TRBD1	TRBJ1-1	CASSFTGTVNTEAFF	TGTGCCAGCAGTTTCACCGGGACAGTGAACACTGAAGCTTTCTTT
TRBV6-6	NA	TRBD1	TRBJ1-2	CASSYLTGGVYTF	TGTGCCAGCAGTTACTTGACAGGGGGGGTCTACACCTTC
TRBV7-9	NA	NA	TRBJ1-3	CASSPRVSGNTIYF	TGTGCCAGCAGCCCCAGGGTGTCTGGAAACACCATATATTTT
TRBV28	NA	NA	TRBJ1-2	CASSGGSGGYTF	TGTGCCAGCAGTGGGGGGAGTGGCGGCTACACCTTC
TRBV9	NA	TRBD2	TRBJ2-3	CASSVAGGRARTDTQYF	TGTGCCAGCAGCGTAGCGGGCGGGAGGGCCAGGACAGATACGCAGTATTTT
TRBV6-5	NA	NA	TRBJ2-1	CASSPSSYEQFF	TGTGCCAGCAGTCCGTCGAGTTATGAGCAGTTCTTC
TRBV7-2	NA	TRBD1	TRBJ1-2	CASSLDRGGFYTF	TGTGCCAGCAGCTTAGATAGAGGGGGCTTCTACACCTTC
TRBV27	NA	NA	TRBJ2-7	CASSLLGGTEYEQYF	TGTGCCAGCAGTTTATTGGGTGGCACAGAGTACGAGCAGTACTTC
TRBV5-1	few	TRBD1	TRBJ2-7	CASSSGQVSYEQYF	TGCGCCAGCAGCTCCGGACAGGTTTCCTACGAGCAGTACTTC
TRBV30	NA	NA	TRBJ1-1	CAWSPGGTEAFF	TGTGCCTGGAGTCCCGGGGGGACTGAAGCTTTCTTT
TRBV27	NA	TRBD1	TRBJ2-7	CASSSDRSTYEQYF	TGTGCCAGCAGCTCGGACAGGAGTACCTACGAGCAGTACTTC
TRBV5-4	NA	TRBD1	TRBJ1-1	CASSLYRGGNTEAFF	TGTGCCAGCAGCTTGTACAGGGGAGGGAACACTGAAGCTTTCTTT
TRBV12-5	NA	NA	TRBJ1-1	CASGWGEGLGTEAFF	TGTGCTAGTGGTTGGGGGGAGGGACTAGGCACTGAAGCTTTCTTT
TRBV7-2	NA	TRBD1	TRBJ1-3	CASSLGQGAGNTIYF	TGTGCCAGCAGCTTAGGACAGGGGGCGGGTAACACCATATATTTT
TRBV7-2	NA	NA	TRBJ2-7	CASSLARNEQYF	TGTGCCAGCAGCTTAGCGAGAAACGAGCAGTACTTC
TRBV5-1	NA	TRBD2	TRBJ2-7	CASSLNLAGDPYEQYF	TGCGCCAGCAGCTTAAATCTAGCGGGGGACCCCTACGAGCAGTACTTC
TRBV6-5	NA	NA	TRBJ2-4	CASTEPQGLHIQYF	TGTGCCAGCACCGAACCTCAGGGTCTGCACATTCAGTACTTC
TRBV13	many	NA	TRBJ2-1	CASRLAPSSYNEQFF	TGTGCCAGCAGATTAGCGCCGAGCTCCTACAATGAGCAGTTCTTC
TRBV7-9	NA	NA	TRBJ2-1	CASSPDSRNEQFF	TGTGCCAGCAGCCCCGACAGCAGGAATGAGCAGTTCTTC
TRBV6-5	NA	NA	TRBJ2-5	CASSQDSGETQYF	TGTGCCAGCAGTCAAGACTCGGGAGAGACCCAGTACTTC
TRBV2	once	NA	TRBJ2-7	CATAGGLADYEQYF	TGTGCCACCGCCGGGGGGCTAGCAGATTACGAGCAGTACTTC
TRBV2	once	TRBD1	TRBJ1-1	CARITGGRNTEAFF	TGTGCCAGAATAACAGGGGGCAGGAACACTGAAGCTTTCTTT
TRBV9	NA	TRBD2	TRBJ2-7	CASSVDGSGGTYEQYF	TGTGCCAGCAGCGTAGATGGTAGCGGGGGGACCTACGAGCAGTACTTC
TRBV4-2	NA	NA	TRBJ2-7	CASSQAVGFEQYF	TGTGCCAGCAGCCAAGCAGTTGGTTTCGAGCAGTACTTC
TRBV11-2	NA	NA	TRBJ2-7	CASSLQGPAGAEQYF	TGTGCCAGCAGCTTACAGGGGCCGGCGGGTGCCGAGCAGTACTTC
TRBV19	NA	NA	TRBJ1-5	CASKAQGRSNQPQHF	TGTGCCAGTAAGGCACAGGGAAGGAGCAATCAGCCCCAGCATTTT
TRBV19	NA	NA	TRBJ1-1	CASSIGTNTEAFF	TGTGCCAGTAGTATCGGGACAAACACTGAAGCTTTCTTT
TRBV4-3	NA	NA	TRBJ2-1	CASSPGQQDDSEQFF	TGCGCCAGCAGCCCAGGACAGCAAGATGATAGTGAGCAGTTCTTC
TRBV6-1	NA	NA	TRBJ2-3	CASSESGTATDTQYF	TGTGCCAGCAGTGAATCGGGGACTGCCACAGATACGCAGTATTTT
TRBV9	NA	NA	TRBJ1-2	CASSEEEHGGGGGYTF	TGTGCCAGCAGCGAGGAGGAGCACGGGGGAGGGGGTGGCTACACCTTC
TRBV29-1	few	TRBD1	TRBJ2-1	CSVKNRGYNEQFF	TGCAGCGTCAAGAACAGGGGGTACAATGAGCAGTTCTTC
TRBV25-1	few	TRBD1	TRBJ1-2	CASSDLLTGAAYGYTF	TGTGCCAGCAGTGACCTCCTTACAGGGGCGGCTTATGGCTACACCTTC
TRBV7-8	NA	TRBD2	TRBJ2-3	CASSLRVAGGPTDTQYF	TGTGCCAGCAGCTTACGGGTAGCGGGAGGGCCAACAGATACGCAGTATTTT
TRBV7-9	NA	NA	TRBJ1-1	CSSSPTDTEAFF	TGTTCCAGCAGCCCGACAGACACTGAAGCTTTCTTT
TRBV19	NA	NA	TRBJ2-2	CASSRENTGELFF	TGTGCCAGTAGCCGAGAAAACACCGGGGAGCTGTTTTTT
TRBV5-1	few	NA	TRBJ1-2	CASSSTRLEASYGYTF	TGCGCCAGCAGCTCCACTCGGCTGGAAGCTAGCTATGGCTACACCTTC
TRBV19	NA	TRBD1	TRBJ1-4	CASSRRQGAQKLFF	TGTGCCAGTAGTCGGAGGCAGGGGGCGCAAAAACTGTTTTTT
TRBV2	NA	TRBD2	TRBJ2-2	CASSEALGGGGELFF	TGTGCCAGCAGTGAAGCGCTTGGCGGGGGAGGGGAGCTGTTTTTT
TRBV7-2	once	NA	TRBJ2-5	CASSSYTSRGYF	TGTGCCAGCAGCTCTTATACTAGCCGGGGGTACTTC
TRBV5-1	few	TRBD1	TRBJ2-1	CASSSGQHVGEQFF	TGCGCCAGCAGCTCGGGACAGCACGTTGGTGAGCAGTTCTTC
TRBV27	NA	TRBD2	TRBJ2-7	CASSRGLAKYEQYF	TGTGCCAGCAGTCGTGGACTAGCGAAGTACGAGCAGTACTTC
TRBV6-5	NA	NA	TRBJ2-5	CASRTTSSETQYF	TGTGCCAGCAGGACGACTAGTTCGGAGACCCAGTACTTC
TRBV27	NA	TRBD1	TRBJ1-4	CASSYGQGRNEKLFF	TGTGCCAGCAGTTACGGACAGGGGCGGAATGAAAAACTGTTTTTT
TRBV2	NA	NA	TRBJ2-7	CASSEPPRQKTYEQYF	TGTGCCAGCAGTGAACCCCCGCGGCAGAAAACCTACGAGCAGTACTTC
TRBV4-1	NA	TRBD2	TRBJ2-5	CASSQPGLAGQETQYF	TGCGCCAGCAGCCAACCGGGACTAGCGGGACAAGAGACCCAGTACTTC
TRBV29-1	once	NA	TRBJ2-5	CSVKSGGLGETQYF	TGCAGCGTTAAGAGCGGAGGGCTGGGGGAGACCCAGTACTTC
TRBV28	NA	TRBD1	TRBJ1-4	CASSADRVSDEKLFF	TGTGCCAGCAGTGCCGACAGGGTCTCGGATGAAAAACTGTTTTTT
TRBV30	NA	TRBD2	TRBJ2-2	CAWSSGRNTGELFF	TGTGCCTGGAGTAGCGGGAGGAACACCGGGGAGCTGTTTTTT
TRBV4-1	NA	NA	TRBJ1-2	CASSKGPRQDLNYGYTF	TGCGCCAGCAGCAAAGGCCCAAGACAGGACCTAAACTATGGCTACACCTTC
TRBV7-8	NA	NA	TRBJ2-3	CASIHSGTWADTQYF	TGTGCCAGCATCCATTCCGGGACTTGGGCAGATACGCAGTATTTT
TRBV7-9	NA	TRBD1	TRBJ2-1	CASSLYTGGDEQFF	TGTGCCAGCAGCTTATACACAGGGGGCGATGAGCAGTTCTTC